These 2 T cell receptor beta chains share one sample of origin, sequenced in a study of T cell responses to AZD1222 COVID-19 vaccine. This table comes from immunoSEQ multiplex PCR, and its TCRdb copy is limited to in-frame clones, with some not included. The sample has 120,000 or so clones, about 88% seen once. Sequencing used peripheral blood, obtained 28 days after the second AZD1222 dose. The source of these receptors is an adult who received the AZD1222 COVID-19 vaccine.

CDR3 sequence reads: CASSVSGGTINNEQFF. CDR3 coding DNA: TGTGCCAGCAGCGTCTCAGGGGGGACTATAAACAATGAGCAGTTCTTC. This chain joins TRBV9 and TRBJ2-1; D tentatively reads TRBD1 or TRBD2 (7 bases each). CDR1 is SGDLS, CDR2 YYNGEE, per germline. V lost 2 bases to trimming and J lost 5 bases, with 17 bases between them. This CDR3 has 16 amino acids.

This chain uses TRBV10-3 with TRBJ2-7; D gene ambiguous. Germline-derived CDR1 and CDR2 are ENHRY and SYGVKD. CDR3 length: 14 residues. With 0 bases removed from V and 3 bases from J, the gap between germline ends came to 9 bases. In nucleotides, the CDR3 is TGTGCCATCAGTGAGTCGAAAGGCGACTACGAGCAGTACTTC. Translated, it gives CAISESKGDYEQYF.